The 11 T cell receptor beta chains given below trace back to one sample, sequenced in a study of blood T cell repertoires in COVID-19 (dated by TCRdb to 2020 to 2022). Library preparation employed the immunoSEQ multiplex PCR assay. The table comes from immuneACCESS by way of TCRdb, which keeps in-frame sequences with V and J called. Part of the clones is missing from these tables; in studies checked, under half for an unresolved V gene and the rest for unknown reasons. This sample lists 100,000 to 150,000 clones; roughly 83% were detected once. The top ten constitute 15% to 20% of the sample. The sequenced sample consisted of peripheral blood. All receptors come from a woman in her 50s with acute or convalescent COVID-19.

Only one count was recorded for this clone. The V and J genes are TRBV18 and TRBJ1-1; the D gene is possibly TRBD1 (6 bases). The CDR3 is made up of 14 amino acids. CDR1 KGHSH and CDR2 LQKENI come from the germline V gene. V shed 5 bases and J shed 1 base, with 11 bases lying between them. The CDR3 DNA reads TGTGCCAGCTCATCAGGGGTACCGAACACTGAAGCTTTCTTT. Protein: CASSSGVPNTEAFF.

This clone has only one observation. J is TRBJ2-1 and V is TRBV30; 8 bases match TRBD2. Unmatched junction bases numbered 11, after V lost 0 bases and J lost 1 base. The CDR3 runs 18 residues. Germline V gives CDR1 GTSNPN, CDR2 SVGIG (reference sequence). The CDR3 region is CAWSVYLPASGSYNEQFF. CDR3 sequence (DNA): TGTGCCTGGAGTGTATACCTCCCGGCTAGCGGGTCCTACAATGAGCAGTTCTTC.

The chain recombines TRBV19 with TRBJ1-3, with 9 bases aligning to TRBD1. V lost 5 bases, J lost 0 bases, and 14 bases stayed unmatched. The CDR3 consists of 19 residues. In germline, CDR1 is LNHDA, CDR2 SQIVND (reference sequence). This CDR3 is CASSPGQGWSFYSGNTIYF. The CDR3 nucleotides are TGTGCCAGTAGTCCCGGACAGGGGTGGTCCTTTTACTCTGGAAACACCATATATTTT.

As for this clone: The same CDR3 also results from other DNA sequences found in this sample. The CDR3 coding sequence is TGTGCCAGCAGCCGCGACAGGGCAGGAGGCTACACCTTC. Translation gives CASSRDRAGGYTF. V gene TRBV27 combines with J gene TRBJ1-2, with 7 bases matching TRBD1. Germline V lookup: CDR1 MNHEY, CDR2 SMNVEV (reference sequence). V shed 6 bases, J shed 8 bases, and the junction held 9 bases outside the gene matches. The CDR3 is 13 amino acids.

The chain joins TRBV14 to TRBJ2-5; 7 nucleotides align to TRBD1. CDR1 and CDR2 (germline): SGHDN, FVKESK. This CDR3 has 14 residues. V lost 3 bases, J lost 2 bases, and 3 bases stayed unmatched. The CDR3 here is CASSQPGQQETQYF. The CDR3 DNA reads as TGTGCCAGCAGCCAGCCGGGACAGCAAGAGACCCAGTACTTC. Looking up the rest from reference TRBV14 and TRBJ2-5 gives the full variable domain: EAGVTQFPSHSVIEKGQTVTLRCDPISGHDNLYWYRRVMGKEIKFLLHFVKESKQDESGMPNNRFLAERTGGTYSTLKVQPAELEDSGVYFCASSQPGQQETQYFGPGTRLLVL.

The chain is built from TRBV11-2 and TRBJ2-7; D might be TRBD1 (5 bases). CDR1 is SGHAT, CDR2 FQNNGV, per germline. This CDR3 is built from 14 residues. V was shortened by 0 bases and J by 2 bases, with 8 bases between the two germline ends. CDR3 region: CASSLESGPYEQYF. CDR3 in DNA: TGTGCCAGCAGCTTAGAGTCAGGGCCCTACGAGCAGTACTTC.

The rearrangement uses TRBV2 and TRBJ1-6; no reliable D call. The CDR3 has 17 amino acids. Germline V lookup: CDR1 SNHLY, CDR2 FYNNEI. V was clipped by 3 bases and J by 3 bases, with 15 bases between them. The CDR3 reads CASSEVDWRSYNSPLHF. The CDR3 DNA follows: TGTGCCAGCAGTGAGGTTGATTGGAGAAGCTATAATTCACCCCTCCACTTT.

V is TRBV15 and J is TRBJ2-7; 12 nucleotides match TRBD1. V dropped 5 bases and J dropped 6; count of bases not matched to a gene: 11. Germline V gene sequence: CDR1 LNHNV, CDR2 YYDKDF (reference sequence). This CDR3 has 16 residues. As DNA, the CDR3 is TGTGCCACCAGCCGAGGGGGACAGGGGGCATTTGGCGAGCAGTACTTC. Translated, it gives CATSRGGQGAFGEQYF.

The chain combines TRBV19 with TRBJ1-5; 12 positions match TRBD1. The junction had 10 bases not matched to a gene; V was cut back by 7 bases and J by 6 bases. Germline CDR1 and CDR2: LNHDA and SQIVND (reference sequence). The CDR3 has 16 amino acids. The CDR3: CASKKSGTGGSQPQHF. The CDR3 DNA follows: TGTGCCAGTAAGAAATCCGGGACAGGGGGCTCTCAGCCCCAGCATTTT. Filled out from reference TRBV19 and TRBJ1-5, the complete variable domain reads DGGITQSPKYLFRKEGQNVTLSCEQNLNHDAMYWYRQDPGQGLRLIYYSQIVNDFQKGDIAEGYSVSREKKESFPLTVTSAQKNPTAFYLCASKKSGTGGSQPQHFGDGTRLSIL.

The rearrangement links TRBV28 to TRBJ2-7, with 12 bases identical to TRBD2. J gave up 6 bases and V 6 bases, and 21 bases lay outside the gene matches. The CDR3 extends over 19 amino acids. The germline V gene has CDR1 MDHEN and CDR2 SYDVKM. The CDR3 nucleotides are TGTGCCAGCAGCCCTTCTAGCGGGGGGGCCCAAGCTCGTGTGGGCGAGCAGTACTTC. This codes for CASSPSSGGAQARVGEQYF.

This chain links TRBV4-2 with TRBJ1-6; possibly TRBD1 for D (5 bases). Germline values: CDR1 LGHNA, CDR2 YNFKEQ. The V gene lost 4 bases and the J gene lost 9 bases, with 16 bases spanning the gap. This CDR3 spans 15 amino acids. In DNA form, the CDR3 reads TGTGCCAGCAGCCGCCCAAGTGGGGGGGTTTCACCCCTCCACTTT. It codes for CASSRPSGGVSPLHF.